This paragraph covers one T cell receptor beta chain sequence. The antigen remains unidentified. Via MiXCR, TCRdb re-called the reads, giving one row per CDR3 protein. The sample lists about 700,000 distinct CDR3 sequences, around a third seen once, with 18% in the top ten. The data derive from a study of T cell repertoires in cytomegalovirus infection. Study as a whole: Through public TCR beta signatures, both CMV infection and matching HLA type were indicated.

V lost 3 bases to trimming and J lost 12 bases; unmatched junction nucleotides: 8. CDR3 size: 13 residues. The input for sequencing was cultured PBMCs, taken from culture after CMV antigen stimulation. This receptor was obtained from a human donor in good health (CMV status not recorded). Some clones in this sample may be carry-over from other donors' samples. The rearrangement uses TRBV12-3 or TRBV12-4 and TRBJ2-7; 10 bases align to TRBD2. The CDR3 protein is CASSFVAGGGRYF. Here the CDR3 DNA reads TGTGCCAGCAGTTTCGTAGCGGGAGGAGGACGGTACTTC.